The rows below give T cell receptor beta chains drawn from one sample of a study of naive and memory T cell subsets. TCRdb independently ran MiXCR on the UMI-ligation and nested PCR reads; one entry per CDR3 protein. Of tens of thousands of distinct CDR3 sequences listed, 10% to 15% are singletons. Source material: effector memory CD4+ T cells from blood. The receptors were gathered from a human donor in good health. CDR3s include the opening cysteine and the closing phenylalanine or tryptophan. A D gene is named only where the DNA matches it firmly. The size entry is marked missing in some rows and otherwise reads once, few, many or a size class.

abundance: few; d_gene: TRBD1; j_gene: TRBJ1-1; v_gene: TRBV20-1; CDR3aa: CSARTTGRGTEAFF; CDR3nt: TGCAGTGCTAGAACGACAGGGCGGGGCACTGAAGCTTTCTTT
abundance: NA; d_gene: TRBD1; j_gene: TRBJ1-4; v_gene: TRBV30; CDR3aa: CAWSATDRASEKLFF; CDR3nt: TGTGCCTGGAGCGCAACGGACAGGGCCAGTGAAAAACTGTTTTTT
abundance: many; d_gene: NA; j_gene: TRBJ2-7; v_gene: TRBV5-1; CDR3aa: CASSLDQGTYEQYF; CDR3nt: TGCGCCAGCAGCTTGGATCAGGGGACCTACGAGCAGTACTTC
abundance: NA; d_gene: TRBD1; j_gene: TRBJ2-1; v_gene: TRBV7-9; CDR3aa: CASSLGLTLGTAYNEQFF; CDR3nt: TGTGCCAGCAGCTTAGGGCTGACCCTGGGGACAGCATACAATGAGCAGTTCTTC
abundance: few; d_gene: NA; j_gene: TRBJ2-7; v_gene: TRBV7-2; CDR3aa: CASSLEVGPYEQYF; CDR3nt: TGTGCCAGCAGCTTAGAAGTCGGGCCCTACGAGCAGTACTTC
abundance: few; d_gene: NA; j_gene: TRBJ2-3; v_gene: TRBV7-2; CDR3aa: CASSLATTDTQYF; CDR3nt: TGTGCCAGCAGCTTAGCGACCACAGATACGCAGTATTTT
abundance: many; d_gene: NA; j_gene: TRBJ1-2; v_gene: TRBV27; CDR3aa: CASSLWAGVTNYGYTF; CDR3nt: TGTGCCAGCAGTTTATGGGCAGGAGTTACTAACTATGGCTACACCTTC
abundance: few; d_gene: NA; j_gene: TRBJ2-2; v_gene: TRBV29-1; CDR3aa: CSGLTSAGNTGELFF; CDR3nt: TGCAGCGGACTTACGTCAGCGGGGAACACCGGGGAGCTGTTTTTT
abundance: NA; d_gene: TRBD1; j_gene: TRBJ2-3; v_gene: TRBV5-1; CDR3aa: CASSTQGVLTDTQYF; CDR3nt: TGCGCCAGCAGCACCCAGGGGGTTTTGACAGATACGCAGTATTTT
abundance: few; d_gene: NA; j_gene: TRBJ1-5; v_gene: TRBV20-1; CDR3aa: CSAKETQPQHF; CDR3nt: TGCAGTGCTAAGGAGACTCAGCCCCAGCATTTT
abundance: NA; d_gene: TRBD2; j_gene: TRBJ2-3; v_gene: TRBV7-2; CDR3aa: CASSLNLAGGPDTQYF; CDR3nt: TGTGCCAGCAGCCTAAATCTAGCGGGAGGGCCCGATACGCAGTATTTT
abundance: many; d_gene: TRBD2; j_gene: TRBJ2-1; v_gene: TRBV24-1; CDR3aa: CATGTSGGYSEQFF; CDR3nt: TGTGCCACCGGGACTAGCGGAGGGTACAGTGAGCAGTTCTTC
abundance: NA; d_gene: NA; j_gene: TRBJ2-1; v_gene: TRBV28; CDR3aa: CASSSEGTLNDEQFF; CDR3nt: TGTGCCAGCAGTTCCGAAGGGACGCTCAATGATGAGCAGTTCTTC
abundance: NA; d_gene: TRBD1; j_gene: TRBJ2-7; v_gene: TRBV4-1; CDR3aa: CASSRDSYYEQYF; CDR3nt: TGCGCCAGCAGCAGGGACAGCTACTACGAGCAGTACTTC
abundance: few; d_gene: TRBD2; j_gene: TRBJ2-1; v_gene: TRBV6-2/TRBV6-3; CDR3aa: CASRAGREAGNEQFF; CDR3nt: TGTGCCAGCAGGGCAGGGAGGGAGGCAGGCAATGAGCAGTTCTTC
abundance: few; d_gene: NA; j_gene: TRBJ2-3; v_gene: TRBV3-1; CDR3aa: CASKRGADTQYF; CDR3nt: TGTGCCAGCAAAAGGGGGGCAGATACGCAGTATTTT
abundance: NA; d_gene: NA; j_gene: TRBJ1-4; v_gene: TRBV4-1; CDR3aa: CASSQDNRGSEKLFF; CDR3nt: TGCGCCAGCAGCCAAGATAATCGGGGAAGTGAAAAACTGTTTTTT
abundance: NA; d_gene: NA; j_gene: TRBJ2-3; v_gene: TRBV2; CDR3aa: CASSFRGAGTDTQYF; CDR3nt: TGTGCCAGCAGTTTCAGGGGCGCGGGTACAGATACGCAGTATTTT
abundance: many; d_gene: TRBD1; j_gene: TRBJ1-2; v_gene: TRBV2; CDR3aa: CASRRTGRTNGYTF; CDR3nt: TGTGCCAGCAGGCGGACAGGGAGAACGAATGGCTACACCTTC
abundance: NA; d_gene: TRBD2; j_gene: TRBJ2-1; v_gene: TRBV24-1; CDR3aa: CATSLAGGNEQFF; CDR3nt: TGTGCCACGTCCCTAGCGGGAGGGAATGAGCAGTTCTTC